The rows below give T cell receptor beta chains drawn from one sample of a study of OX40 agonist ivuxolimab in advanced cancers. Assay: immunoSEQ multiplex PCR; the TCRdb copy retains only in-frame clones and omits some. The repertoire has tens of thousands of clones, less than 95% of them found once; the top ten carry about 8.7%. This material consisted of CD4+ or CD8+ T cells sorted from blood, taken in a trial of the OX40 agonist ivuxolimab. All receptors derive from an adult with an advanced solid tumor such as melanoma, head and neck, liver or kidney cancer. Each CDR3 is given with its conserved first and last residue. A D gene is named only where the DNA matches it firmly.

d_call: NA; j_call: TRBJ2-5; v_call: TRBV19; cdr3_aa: CASSPRDRARETQYF; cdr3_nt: TGTGCCAGTAGTCCACGGGACCGAGCCCGAGAGACCCAGTACTTC
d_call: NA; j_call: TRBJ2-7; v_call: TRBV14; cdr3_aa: CASSHRQSPEGEQYF; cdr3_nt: TGTGCCAGCAGCCATAGACAGTCCCCCGAGGGAGAGCAGTACTTC
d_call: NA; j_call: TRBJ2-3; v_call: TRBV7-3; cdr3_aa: CASSPIGGSRDTQYF; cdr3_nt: TGTGCCAGCAGCCCCATAGGGGGGAGCAGAGATACGCAGTATTTT
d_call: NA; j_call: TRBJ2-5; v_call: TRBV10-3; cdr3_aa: CAISEPQRGHQETQYF; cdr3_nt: TGTGCCATCAGTGAGCCTCAAAGGGGACACCAAGAGACCCAGTACTTC
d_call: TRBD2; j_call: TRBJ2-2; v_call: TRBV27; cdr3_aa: CASRLAGAAGELFF; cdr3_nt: TGTGCCAGCAGACTTGCGGGAGCGGCCGGGGAGCTGTTTTTT
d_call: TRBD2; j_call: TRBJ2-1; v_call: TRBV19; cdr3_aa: CATHLGLAGGTGSYNEQFF; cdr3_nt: TGTGCCACCCACTTGGGACTAGCGGGAGGGACGGGCTCCTACAATGAGCAGTTCTTC
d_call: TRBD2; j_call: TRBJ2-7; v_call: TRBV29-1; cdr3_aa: CSVEAVAGGYEQYF; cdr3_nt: TGCAGCGTTGAGGCGGTAGCGGGGGGCTACGAGCAGTACTTC
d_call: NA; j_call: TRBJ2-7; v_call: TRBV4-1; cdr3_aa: CASSQAANLASEQYF; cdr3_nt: TGCGCCAGCAGCCAAGCGGCTAACCTTGCAAGCGAGCAGTACTTC
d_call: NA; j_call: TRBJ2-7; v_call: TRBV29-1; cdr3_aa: CSVVRTDSYEQYF; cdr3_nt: TGCAGCGTGGTTAGGACAGATTCCTACGAGCAGTACTTC
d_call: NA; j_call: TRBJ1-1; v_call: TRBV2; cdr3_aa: CASSELPAGGTEAFF; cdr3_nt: TGTGCCAGCAGTGAATTGCCGGCGGGGGGCACTGAAGCTTTCTTT
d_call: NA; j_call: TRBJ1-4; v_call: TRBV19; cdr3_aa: CASSIAWETNEKLFF; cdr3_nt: TGTGCCAGTAGTATAGCTTGGGAAACTAATGAAAAACTGTTTTTT
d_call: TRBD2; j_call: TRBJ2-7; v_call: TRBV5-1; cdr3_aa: CASSWVAGGPYEQYF; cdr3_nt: TGCGCCAGCAGCTGGGTAGCGGGAGGGCCGTACGAGCAGTACTTC
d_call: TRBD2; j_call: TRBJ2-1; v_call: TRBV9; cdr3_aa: CASSPGGNNEQFF; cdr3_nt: TGTGCCAGCAGCCCGGGGGGGAACAATGAGCAGTTCTTC
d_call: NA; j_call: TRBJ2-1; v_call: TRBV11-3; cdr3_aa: CASSLGVAKGDEQFF; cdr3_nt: TGTGCCAGCAGCTTAGGTGTCGCCAAAGGCGATGAGCAGTTCTTC
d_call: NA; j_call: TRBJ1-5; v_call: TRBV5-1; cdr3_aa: CASSLYADQPQHF; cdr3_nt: TGCGCCAGCAGCTTATACGCAGATCAGCCCCAGCATTTT
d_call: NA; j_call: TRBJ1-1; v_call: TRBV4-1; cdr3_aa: CASSPRGGPTEAFF; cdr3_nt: TGCGCCAGCAGCCCCCGGGGGGGCCCCACTGAAGCTTTCTTT
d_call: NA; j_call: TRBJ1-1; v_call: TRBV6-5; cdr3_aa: CASSYEFGNVNTEAFF; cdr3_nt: TGTGCCAGCAGTTACGAATTTGGAAACGTGAACACTGAAGCTTTCTTT
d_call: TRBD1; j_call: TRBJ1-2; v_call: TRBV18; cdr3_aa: CASSPTSGTGDDGYTF; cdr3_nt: TGTGCCAGCTCACCGACGTCCGGGACAGGGGATGATGGCTACACCTTC